The source of this TCR beta chain is a study of CD8+CD57+ T cells in acquired aplastic anemia. In the case of this clonotype: Relative to the germline gene, one junction end is altered; a read error may explain this.

Genomic DNA, serving as template, underwent TCR beta VDJ and CDR3 profiling. TCRdb recomputed calls from the reads with MiXCR, one row per CDR3 protein. Of hundreds of thousands of distinct CDR3 sequences in the sample, 70% to 85% are singletons; the top ten hold over 35%. Germline V gene data show CDR1 as SGHTA and CDR2 as FQGTGA. This CDR3 is 14 amino acids long. The sequenced patients had an expansion of CD8+CD57+ cells seen by flow cytometry. Among the patients, all had severe acquired aplastic anemia. The TCR originated in a human donor with aplastic anemia. The genes are TRBV7-3 and TRBJ2-3, with D maybe TRBD2 (7 bases). The sample was sorted CD4+, CD8+, or CD8+CD57+ T cells (not recorded which) from PBMCs. The CDR3: CASSRRGRYEQYSF. CDR3 nucleotide sequence: TGTGCCAGCAGTAGGCGGGGGCGGTACGAGCAGTACTCCTTT.